Described below is a single T cell receptor (beta chain) sequence and its context. This entry is derived from a study of patients and donors after allogeneic stem cell transplantation. Germline CDR1 and CDR2: DFQATT and SNEGSKA (reference sequence). V shed 6 bases and J 3 bases; nucleotides not matched to a gene: 6. CDR3 length: 13 residues. TCRdb used MiXCR to reprocess the RT-PCR reads, holding one entry per CDR3 protein. The table has approximately 200,000 distinct CDR3 sequences, 41% seen once. The sequencing sample was made of blood, either unsorted or a sorted T cell fraction (not recorded which). This TCR came from a human donor who was either an allogeneic HSCT recipient or a stem cell or donor lymphocyte infusion donor (not recorded which). It is not recorded whose cells these are; they may come from a transplant donor. The rearrangement joins TRBV20-1 to TRBJ2-7; 9 bases line up with TRBD2. CDR3 region: CSALGLANYEQYF. The DNA for the CDR3 is TGCAGTGCCCTGGGACTAGCAAACTACGAGCAGTACTTC.